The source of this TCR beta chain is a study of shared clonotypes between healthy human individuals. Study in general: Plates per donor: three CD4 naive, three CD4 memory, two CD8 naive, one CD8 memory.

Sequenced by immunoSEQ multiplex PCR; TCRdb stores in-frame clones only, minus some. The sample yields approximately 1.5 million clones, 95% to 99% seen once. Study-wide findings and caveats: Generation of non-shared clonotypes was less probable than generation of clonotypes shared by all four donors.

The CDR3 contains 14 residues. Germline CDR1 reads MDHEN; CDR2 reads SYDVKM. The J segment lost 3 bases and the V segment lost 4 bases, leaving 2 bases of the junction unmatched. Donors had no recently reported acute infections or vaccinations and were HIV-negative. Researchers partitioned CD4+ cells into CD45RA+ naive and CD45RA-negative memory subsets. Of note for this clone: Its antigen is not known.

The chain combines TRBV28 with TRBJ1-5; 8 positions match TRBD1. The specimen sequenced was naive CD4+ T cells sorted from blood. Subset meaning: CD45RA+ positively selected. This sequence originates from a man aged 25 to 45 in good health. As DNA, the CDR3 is TGTGCCAGCAGTTCGACAGGGGACAATCAGCCCCAGCATTTT. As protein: CASSSTGDNQPQHF.